The clone carrying this T cell receptor beta chain was counted a few times. This entry comes from a study of identical twins. TCRdb re-analysed the 5' RACE reads in MiXCR, keeping a single row per CDR3 protein. Of roughly 260,000 distinct CDR3 sequences listed, about an eighth were seen once; the top ten hold 8.5% to 10%. CDR1 is LNHDA, CDR2 SQIVND, per germline (reference sequence). The germline V and J ends were trimmed by 3 bases and 3 bases, with 14 bases remaining between them. CDR3 length: 15 residues. Sample: memory (CD45RO+) T cells sorted from blood. This clonotype was obtained from a woman aged 18 to 35 in good health. This chain connects TRBV19 to TRBJ1-1; the D is unclear. As DNA, the CDR3 is TGTGCCAGTAGTATGGTGTGGACGAGGGACACTGAAGCTTTCTTT. It is translated as CASSMVWTRDTEAFF. Full variable domain (outside the CDR3, taken from reference TRBV19 and TRBJ1-1): DGGITQSPKYLFRKEGQNVTLSCEQNLNHDAMYWYRQDPGQGLRLIYYSQIVNDFQKGDIAEGYSVSREKKESFPLTVTSAQKNPTAFYLCASSMVWTRDTEAFFGQGTRLTVV.